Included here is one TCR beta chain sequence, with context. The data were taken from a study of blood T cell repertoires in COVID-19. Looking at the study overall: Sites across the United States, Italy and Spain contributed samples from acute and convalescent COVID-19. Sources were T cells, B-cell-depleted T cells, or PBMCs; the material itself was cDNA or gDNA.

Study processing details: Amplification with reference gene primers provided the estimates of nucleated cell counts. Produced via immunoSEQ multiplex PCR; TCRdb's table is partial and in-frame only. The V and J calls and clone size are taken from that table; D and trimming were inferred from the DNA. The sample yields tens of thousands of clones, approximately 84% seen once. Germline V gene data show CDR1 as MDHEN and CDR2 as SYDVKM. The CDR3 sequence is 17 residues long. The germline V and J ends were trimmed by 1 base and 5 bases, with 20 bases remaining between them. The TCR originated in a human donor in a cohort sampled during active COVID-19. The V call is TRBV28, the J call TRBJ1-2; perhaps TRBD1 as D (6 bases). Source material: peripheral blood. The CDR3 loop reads CASSLSSYSDRLYGYTF. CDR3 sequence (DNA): TGTGCCAGCAGTTTATCTTCTTATTCGGACAGATTATATGGCTACACCTTC.